A single count supports the clone carrying this T cell receptor (beta chain). The target antigen is unknown. V was shortened by 5 bases and J by 1 base, with 8 bases between the two germline ends. Germline V CDR1 and CDR2: SQVTM, ANQGSEA. This CDR3 spans 12 amino acids. The data were obtained in a study of T cell responses to AZD1222 COVID-19 vaccine. Whole-study results and caveats: Spike-spanning, vaccine-associated CD4 TCRs were dominant at 160-218 and 743-854. An increase in Spike-specific TCR breadth and depth was observed after two AZD1222 doses.

TCRdb's copy holds only in-frame clones and misses some; the assay was immunoSEQ multiplex PCR. The sample records 75,000 to 100,000 clones, approximately 92% being singletons. V is TRBV29-1 and J is TRBJ1-2; maybe TRBD1 (5 bases). This clonotype was sampled from an adult in good health. The sequenced sample was peripheral blood, obtained on day 0 of AZD1222 vaccination. CDR3 sequence reads: CSVKQDNYGYTF. CDR3 coding DNA: TGCAGCGTTAAACAGGATAACTATGGCTACACCTTC.